This TCR beta chain is drawn from a study of blood T cell repertoires in COVID-19. For the study at large: Donors in the United States, Italy and Spain gave samples during acute or convalescent COVID-19. PBMCs, B-cell-depleted T cells, or T cells provided the cDNA or gDNA that made up the material.

The germline V and J ends were trimmed by 9 bases and 4 bases, with 18 bases remaining between them. Germline lookup yields CDR1 MNHEY and CDR2 SVGAGI. The CDR3 consists of 14 residues. How the authors handled the data: Estimates of nucleated cell counts were drawn from the amplification of reference gene primers. Profiling relied on immunoSEQ multiplex PCR, and the TCRdb table lists in-frame clones only, not all of them. The V and J calls and clone size were taken over from that table, and D and trimming were inferred from the DNA. This table has 300,000 or so clones, more than 80% appearing once. This sequence was found in a woman aged 40-49 years with acute or convalescent COVID-19. The rearrangement joins TRBV6-5 to TRBJ1-1, with D unresolved. Sequencing was performed on peripheral blood. The CDR3 protein is CASTLHPTGTEAFF. The CDR3 DNA follows: TGTGCCAGTACATTGCACCCTACGGGCACTGAAGCTTTCTTT.